The entry below describes one T cell receptor (beta chain). What it binds is not known. This entry is derived from a study of T cells in tuberculosis. Whole-study results and caveats: Active tuberculosis patients had shorter CDR3-alpha; the beta difference was nonsignificant. Active tuberculosis TCR-alpha repertoires lay closer to GMM-specific TCRs than IGRA-negative controls, suggesting clonal expansion.

Here immunoSEQ multiplex PCR was the method, and the copy in TCRdb shows in-frame clones only, minus some. The sample carries more than 30,000 clones, around 96% recorded once. This CDR3 region has 14 residues. Germline values: CDR1 GTSNPN, CDR2 SVGIG (reference sequence). Losses at the gene ends were 3 bases for V and 7 bases for J; bases not matched to a gene: 7. The sequenced sample was PBMCs. This clonotype was sampled from a donor aged 10 to 29 with latent tuberculosis or without tuberculosis infection. The chain links TRBV30 to TRBJ1-5; 9 nucleotides match TRBD1. The CDR3 coding sequence is TGTGCCTGGAGACCACAGGGGGCCTGGCAGCCCCAGCATTTT. This gives the protein CAWRPQGAWQPQHF.